The present TCR beta chain was sequenced within a study of technical replicates of blood from a handful of donors. The CDR3 sequence is 16 residues long. Between the trimmed V and J ends, which lost 0 bases and 0 bases, there was a span of 9 bases. Germline V gives CDR1 MNHEY, CDR2 SMNVEV (reference sequence). The data were produced by immunoSEQ multiplex PCR, yet TCRdb's version contains in-frame clones alone and is incomplete. The data show over 85,000 clones, approximately 95% seen once. The gene calls are TRBV27 and TRBJ2-1, with D unclear. The source is a human donor in good health. Material for sequencing was T cells isolated from PBMCs. The CDR3: CASSLSIRYSYNEQFF. The CDR3, as DNA: TGTGCCAGCAGTTTATCGATCCGCTACTCCTACAATGAGCAGTTCTTC.